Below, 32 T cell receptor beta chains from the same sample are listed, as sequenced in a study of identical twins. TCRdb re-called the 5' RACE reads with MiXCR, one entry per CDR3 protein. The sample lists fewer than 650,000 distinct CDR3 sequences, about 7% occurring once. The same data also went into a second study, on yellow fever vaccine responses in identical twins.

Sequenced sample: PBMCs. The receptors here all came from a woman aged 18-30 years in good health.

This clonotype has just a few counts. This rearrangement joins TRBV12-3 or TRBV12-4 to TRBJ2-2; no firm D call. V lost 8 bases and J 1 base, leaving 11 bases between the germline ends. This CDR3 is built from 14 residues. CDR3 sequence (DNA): TGTGCCAGCCTCCAGGTGGGGAACACCGGGGAGCTGTTTTTT. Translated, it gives CASLQVGNTGELFF.

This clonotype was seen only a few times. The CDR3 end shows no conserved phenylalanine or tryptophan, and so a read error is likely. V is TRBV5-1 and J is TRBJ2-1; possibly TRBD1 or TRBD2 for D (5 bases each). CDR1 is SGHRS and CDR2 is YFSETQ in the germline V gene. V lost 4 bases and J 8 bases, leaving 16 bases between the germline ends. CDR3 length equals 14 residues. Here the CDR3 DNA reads TGCGCCAGCAGCGGGGGACCTTTTACCGATGAGCAGTTCCTC. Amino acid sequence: CASSGGPFTDEQFL.

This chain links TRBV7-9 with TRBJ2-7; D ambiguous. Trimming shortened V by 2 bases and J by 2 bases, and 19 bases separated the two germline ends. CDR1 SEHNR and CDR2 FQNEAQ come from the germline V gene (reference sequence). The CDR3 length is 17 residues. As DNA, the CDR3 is TGTGCCAGCAGCTTACGTAGAGCCGCCACCGGTCCCTACGAGCAGTACTTC. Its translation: CASSLRRAATGPYEQYF.

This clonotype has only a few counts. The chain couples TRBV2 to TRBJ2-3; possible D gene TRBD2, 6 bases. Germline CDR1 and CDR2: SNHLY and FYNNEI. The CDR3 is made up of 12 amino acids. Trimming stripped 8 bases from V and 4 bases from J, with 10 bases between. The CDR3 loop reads CASDSGADTQYF. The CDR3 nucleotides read TGTGCCAGCGACTCGGGGGCAGATACGCAGTATTTT.

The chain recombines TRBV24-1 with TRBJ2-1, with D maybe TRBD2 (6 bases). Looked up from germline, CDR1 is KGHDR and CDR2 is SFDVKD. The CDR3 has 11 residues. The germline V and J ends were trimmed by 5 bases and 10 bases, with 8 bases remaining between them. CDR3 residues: CATSVEGEQFF. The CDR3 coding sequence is TGTGCCACCAGTGTGGAGGGGGAGCAGTTCTTC.

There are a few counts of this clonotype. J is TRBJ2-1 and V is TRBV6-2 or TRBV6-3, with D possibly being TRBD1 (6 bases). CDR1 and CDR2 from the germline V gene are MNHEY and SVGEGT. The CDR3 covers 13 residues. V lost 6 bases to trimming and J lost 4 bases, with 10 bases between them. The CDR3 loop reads CASRGHLYNEQFF. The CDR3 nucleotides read TGTGCCAGCAGGGGACATTTATACAATGAGCAGTTCTTC.

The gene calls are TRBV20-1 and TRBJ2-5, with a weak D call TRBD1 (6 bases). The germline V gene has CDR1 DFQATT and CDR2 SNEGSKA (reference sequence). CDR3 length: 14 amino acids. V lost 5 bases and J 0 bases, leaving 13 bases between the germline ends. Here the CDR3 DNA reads TGCAGTGCTCGGCCGGGGACAAACCAAGAGACCCAGTACTTC. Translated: CSARPGTNQETQYF.

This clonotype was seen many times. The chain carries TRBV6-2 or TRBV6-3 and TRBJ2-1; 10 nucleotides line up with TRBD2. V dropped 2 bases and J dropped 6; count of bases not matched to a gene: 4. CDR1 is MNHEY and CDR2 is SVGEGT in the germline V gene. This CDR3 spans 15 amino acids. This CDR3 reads CASSYQGLAPNEQFF. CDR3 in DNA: TGTGCCAGCAGTTACCAGGGACTAGCGCCCAATGAGCAGTTCTTC.

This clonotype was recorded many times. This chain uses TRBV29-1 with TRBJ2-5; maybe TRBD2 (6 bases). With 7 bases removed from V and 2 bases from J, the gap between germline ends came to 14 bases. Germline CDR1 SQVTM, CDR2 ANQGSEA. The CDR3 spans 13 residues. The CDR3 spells CSGVRDFQETQYF. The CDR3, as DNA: TGCAGCGGGGTAAGGGACTTTCAAGAGACCCAGTACTTC.

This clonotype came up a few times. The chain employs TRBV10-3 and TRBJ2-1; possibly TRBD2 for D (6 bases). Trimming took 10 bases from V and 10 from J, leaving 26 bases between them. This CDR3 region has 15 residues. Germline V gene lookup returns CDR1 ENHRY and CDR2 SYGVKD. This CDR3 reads CATGVARGVAAEQFF. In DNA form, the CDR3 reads TGTGCCACCGGCGTCGCCCGCGGGGTGGCGGCCGAGCAGTTCTTC.

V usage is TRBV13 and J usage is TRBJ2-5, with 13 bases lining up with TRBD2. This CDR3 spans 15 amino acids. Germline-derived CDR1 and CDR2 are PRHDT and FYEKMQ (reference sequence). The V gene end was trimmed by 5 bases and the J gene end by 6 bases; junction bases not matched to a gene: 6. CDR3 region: CASSLQGLAGKTQYF. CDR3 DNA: TGTGCCAGCAGCCTCCAGGGACTAGCGGGAAAGACCCAGTACTTC.

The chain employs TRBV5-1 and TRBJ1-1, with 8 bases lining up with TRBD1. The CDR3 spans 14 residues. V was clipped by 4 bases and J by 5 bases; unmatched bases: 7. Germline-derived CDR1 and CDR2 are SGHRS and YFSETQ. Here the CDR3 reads CASSGTGSGTEAFF. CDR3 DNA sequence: TGCGCCAGCAGCGGGACAGGCTCAGGGACTGAAGCTTTCTTT.

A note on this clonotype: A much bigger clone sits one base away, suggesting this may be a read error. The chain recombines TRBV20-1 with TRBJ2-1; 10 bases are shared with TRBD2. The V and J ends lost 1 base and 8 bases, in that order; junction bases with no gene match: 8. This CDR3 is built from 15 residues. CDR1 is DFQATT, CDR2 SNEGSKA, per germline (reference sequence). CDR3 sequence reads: CSARALAGVPHEQFF. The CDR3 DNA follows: TGCAGTGCTAGAGCCCTAGCGGGAGTCCCCCATGAGCAGTTCTTC.

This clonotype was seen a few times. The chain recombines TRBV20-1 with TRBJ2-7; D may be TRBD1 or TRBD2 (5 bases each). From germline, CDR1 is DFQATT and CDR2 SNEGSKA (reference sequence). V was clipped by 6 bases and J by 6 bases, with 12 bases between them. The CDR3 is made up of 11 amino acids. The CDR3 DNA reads TGCAGTGCACAAACCGGGGCCGAGCAGTACGTC. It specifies CSAQTGAEQYV.

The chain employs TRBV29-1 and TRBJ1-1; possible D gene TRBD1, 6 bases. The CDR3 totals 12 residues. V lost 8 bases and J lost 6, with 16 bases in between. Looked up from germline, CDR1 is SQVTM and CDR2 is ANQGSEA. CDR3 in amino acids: CSWEGEGAEAFF. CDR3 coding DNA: TGCAGCTGGGAGGGTGAGGGGGCTGAAGCTTTCTTT.

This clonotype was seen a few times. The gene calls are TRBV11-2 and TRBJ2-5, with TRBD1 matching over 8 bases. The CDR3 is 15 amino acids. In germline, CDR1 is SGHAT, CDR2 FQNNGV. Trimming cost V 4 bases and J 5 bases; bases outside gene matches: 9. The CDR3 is CASSSRTGTGETQYF. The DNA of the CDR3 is TGTGCCAGCAGCTCCAGGACAGGGACGGGGGAGACCCAGTACTTC.

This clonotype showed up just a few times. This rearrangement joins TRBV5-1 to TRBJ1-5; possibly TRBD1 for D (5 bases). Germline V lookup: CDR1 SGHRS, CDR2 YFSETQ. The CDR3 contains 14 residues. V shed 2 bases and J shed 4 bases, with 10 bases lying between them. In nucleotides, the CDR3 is TGCGCCAGCAGCTTCGGGGACGTTAATCAGCCCCAGCATTTT. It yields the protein CASSFGDVNQPQHF.

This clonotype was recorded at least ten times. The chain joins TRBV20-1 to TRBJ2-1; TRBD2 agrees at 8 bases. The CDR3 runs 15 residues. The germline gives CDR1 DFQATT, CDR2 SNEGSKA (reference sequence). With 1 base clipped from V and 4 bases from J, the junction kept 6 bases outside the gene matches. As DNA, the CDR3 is TGCAGTGCTAGAGTCGGTAGCGGGGATTACAATGAGCAGTTCTTC. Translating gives CSARVGSGDYNEQFF.

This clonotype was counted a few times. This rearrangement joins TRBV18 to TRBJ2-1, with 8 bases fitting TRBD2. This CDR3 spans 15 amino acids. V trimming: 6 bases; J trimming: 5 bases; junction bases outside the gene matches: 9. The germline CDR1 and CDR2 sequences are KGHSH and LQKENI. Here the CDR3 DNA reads TGTGCCAGCTCCCCCAGTAGCGGGGCCCACAATGAGCAGTTCTTC. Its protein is CASSPSSGAHNEQFF.

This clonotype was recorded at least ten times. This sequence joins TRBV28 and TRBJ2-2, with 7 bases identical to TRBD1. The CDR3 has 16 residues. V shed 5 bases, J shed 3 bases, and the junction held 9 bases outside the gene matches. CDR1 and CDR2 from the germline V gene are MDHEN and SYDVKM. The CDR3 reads CASSRDSSIHTGELFF. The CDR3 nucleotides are TGTGCCAGCAGTCGGGACAGCTCAATTCACACCGGGGAGCTGTTTTTT.

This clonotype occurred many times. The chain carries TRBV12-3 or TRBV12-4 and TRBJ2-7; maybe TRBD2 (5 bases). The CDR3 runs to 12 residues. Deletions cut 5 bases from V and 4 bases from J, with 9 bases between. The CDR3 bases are TGTGCCAGCAGTGGGGAGAGGTACGAGCAGTACTTC. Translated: CASSGERYEQYF.

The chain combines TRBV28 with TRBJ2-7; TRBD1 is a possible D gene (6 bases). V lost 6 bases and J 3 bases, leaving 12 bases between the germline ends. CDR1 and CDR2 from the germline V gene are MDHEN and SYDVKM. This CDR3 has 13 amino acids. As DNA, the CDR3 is TGTGCCAGCAGACTGGGACAAGGCTACGAGCAGTACTTC. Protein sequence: CASRLGQGYEQYF.

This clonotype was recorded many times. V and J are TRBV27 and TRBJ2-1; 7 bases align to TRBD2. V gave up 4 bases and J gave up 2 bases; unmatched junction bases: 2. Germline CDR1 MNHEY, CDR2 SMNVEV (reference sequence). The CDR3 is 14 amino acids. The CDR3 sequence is CASSWSGAYNEQFF. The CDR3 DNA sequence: TGTGCCAGCAGTTGGAGCGGGGCCTACAATGAGCAGTTCTTC.

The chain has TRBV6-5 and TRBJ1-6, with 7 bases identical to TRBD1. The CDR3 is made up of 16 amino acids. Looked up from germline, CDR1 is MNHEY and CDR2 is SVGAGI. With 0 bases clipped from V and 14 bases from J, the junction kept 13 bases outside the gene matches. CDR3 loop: CASSYSRGTAINTLHF. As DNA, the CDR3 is TGTGCCAGCAGTTACTCTAGGGGGACAGCGATCAACACCCTCCACTTT.

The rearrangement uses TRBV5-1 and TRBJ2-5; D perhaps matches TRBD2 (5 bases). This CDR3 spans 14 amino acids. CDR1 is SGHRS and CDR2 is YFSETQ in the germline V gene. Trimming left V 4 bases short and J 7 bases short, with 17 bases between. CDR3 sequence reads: CASSPDLGVGTQYF. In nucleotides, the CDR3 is TGCGCCAGCAGCCCAGACTTGGGAGTTGGGACCCAGTACTTC. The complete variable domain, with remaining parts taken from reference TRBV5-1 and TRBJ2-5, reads KAGVTQTPRYLIKTRGQQVTLSCSPISGHRSVSWYQQTPGQGLQFLFEYFSETQRNKGNFPGRFSGRQFSNSRSEMNVSTLELGDSALYLCASSPDLGVGTQYFGPGTRLLVL.

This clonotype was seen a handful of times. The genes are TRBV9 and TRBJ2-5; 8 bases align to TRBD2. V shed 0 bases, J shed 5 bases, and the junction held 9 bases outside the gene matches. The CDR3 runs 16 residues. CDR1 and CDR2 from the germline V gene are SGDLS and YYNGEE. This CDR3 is CASSVAGGALGETQYF. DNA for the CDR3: TGTGCCAGCAGCGTAGCGGGAGGGGCCCTTGGGGAGACCCAGTACTTC.

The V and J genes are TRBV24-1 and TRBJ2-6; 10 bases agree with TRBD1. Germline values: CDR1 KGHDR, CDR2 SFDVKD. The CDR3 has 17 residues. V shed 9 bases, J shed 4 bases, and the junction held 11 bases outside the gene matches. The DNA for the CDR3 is TGTGCCACCGCTCCCGGGACAGGGGAGGCAGGGGCCAACGTCCTGACTTTC. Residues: CATAPGTGEAGANVLTF.

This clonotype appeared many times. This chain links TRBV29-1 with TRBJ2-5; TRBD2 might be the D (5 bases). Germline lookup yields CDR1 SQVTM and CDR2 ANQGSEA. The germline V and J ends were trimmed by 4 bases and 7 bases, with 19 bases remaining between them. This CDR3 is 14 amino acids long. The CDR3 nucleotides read TGCAGCGTTGTCCTGGGCGGCCGGGAAGGGACCCAGTACTTC. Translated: CSVVLGGREGTQYF.

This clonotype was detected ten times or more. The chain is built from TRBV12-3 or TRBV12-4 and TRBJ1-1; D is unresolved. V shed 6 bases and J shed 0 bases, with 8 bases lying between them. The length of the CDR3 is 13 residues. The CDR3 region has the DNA TGTGCCAGCAGGGACGGGATGAACACTGAAGCTTTCTTT. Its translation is CASRDGMNTEAFF.

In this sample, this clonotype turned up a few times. CDR3 bases: TGTGCCAGCAGCGGCCTTAGCGGGAGTTTCGCAGATACGCAGTATTTT. As protein: CASSGLSGSFADTQYF. The chain combines TRBV9 with TRBJ2-3; 9 nucleotides match TRBD2. Germline V lookup: CDR1 SGDLS, CDR2 YYNGEE. The CDR3 has 16 residues. J gave up 4 bases and V 3 bases, and 9 bases lay outside the gene matches.

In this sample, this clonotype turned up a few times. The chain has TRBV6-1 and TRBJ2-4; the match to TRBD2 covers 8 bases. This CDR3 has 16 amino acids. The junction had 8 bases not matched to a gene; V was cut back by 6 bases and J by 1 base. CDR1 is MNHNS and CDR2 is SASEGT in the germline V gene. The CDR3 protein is CASRRSGGGAKNIQYF. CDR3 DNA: TGTGCCAGCAGGCGGTCCGGCGGGGGGGCCAAAAACATTCAGTACTTC.

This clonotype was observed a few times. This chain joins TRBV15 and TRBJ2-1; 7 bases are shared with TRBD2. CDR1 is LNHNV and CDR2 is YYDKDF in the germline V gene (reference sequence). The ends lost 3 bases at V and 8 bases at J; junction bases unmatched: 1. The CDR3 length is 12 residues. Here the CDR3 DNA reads TGTGCCACCAGCAGGCGGGAGTATGAGCAGTTCTTC. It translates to CATSRREYEQFF.